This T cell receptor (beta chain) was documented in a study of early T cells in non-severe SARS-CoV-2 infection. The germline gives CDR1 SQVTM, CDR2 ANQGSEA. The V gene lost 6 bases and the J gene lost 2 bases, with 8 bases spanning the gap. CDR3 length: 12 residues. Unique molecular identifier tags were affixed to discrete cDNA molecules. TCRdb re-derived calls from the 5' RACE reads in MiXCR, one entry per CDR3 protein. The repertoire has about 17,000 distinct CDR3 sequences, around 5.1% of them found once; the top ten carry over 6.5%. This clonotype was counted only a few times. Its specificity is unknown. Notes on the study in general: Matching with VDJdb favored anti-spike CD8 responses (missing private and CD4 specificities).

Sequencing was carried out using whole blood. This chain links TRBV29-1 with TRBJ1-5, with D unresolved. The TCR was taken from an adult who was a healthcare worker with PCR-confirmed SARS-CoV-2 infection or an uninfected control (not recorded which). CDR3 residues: CSVGGGNQPQHF. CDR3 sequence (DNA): TGCAGCGTAGGAGGTGGCAATCAGCCCCAGCATTTT.